This is a list of T cell receptor beta chains from one sample in a study of blood T cell repertoires in COVID-19. Using immunoSEQ multiplex PCR, the repertoire was profiled, and TCRdb retains in-frame clones only, with some absent. The table has roughly 70,000 clones, more than 65% seen once. Sequencing input: peripheral blood. These receptors were taken from an older woman with acute or convalescent COVID-19. The CDR3 runs from the conserved cysteine through the conserved F or W. Each record gives: clone size, J gene, V gene, D gene, CDR3 DNA, CDR3 protein. D genes are given only for firm matches. Size values are once, few and many counts, or a class for expanded clones, and some rows have none.

-,TRBJ2-3,TRBV7-6,TRBD1,TGTGCCAGCAGCTTACCAAGACAGGGTTCCACAGATACGCAGTATTTT,CASSLPRQGSTDTQYF
-,TRBJ1-3,TRBV10-3,TRBD1,TGTGCCATCAGGGGGGACAGGGCCTCTGGAAACACCATATATTTT,CAIRGDRASGNTIYF
-,TRBJ1-5,TRBV5-8,TRBD1,TGTGCCAGCAGCCCGGGACAGGTTAACAATCAGCCCCAGCATTTT,CASSPGQVNNQPQHF
-,TRBJ1-2,TRBV5-1,TRBD1,TGCGCCAGCAGCCCCGGACAGGGGGCGAACTATGGCTACACCTTC,CASSPGQGANYGYTF
-,TRBJ1-2,TRBV19,-,TGTGCCAGTAGTTCCCGCGAGGGTAGGTATGGCTACACCTTC,CASSSREGRYGYTF
-,TRBJ1-1,TRBV6-6,TRBD1,TGTGCCAGCAGTTACTCGGCAGGGGGCACTGAAGCTTTCTTT,CASSYSAGGTEAFF
few,TRBJ2-2,TRBV27,-,TGTGCCAGCAGTATAGAGGGCCCCCTGAGGACCGGGGAGCTGTTTTTT,CASSIEGPLRTGELFF
few,TRBJ1-5,TRBV19,-,TGTGCCGCTACAAAGGGCGGGGGGGTTCTGCCCCAGCATTTT,CAATKGGGVLPQHF
-,TRBJ1-4,TRBV18,-,TGTGCCAGCTCACCTTCCAGGCCCGGGACGGGGGGTGAAAAACTGTTTTTT,CASSPSRPGTGGEKLFF
-,TRBJ1-5,TRBV2,-,TGTGCCAGCACCCTCTTGGGGCAAGGCAGCAATCAGCCCCAGCATTTT,CASTLLGQGSNQPQHF
-,TRBJ2-7,TRBV6-2/TRBV6-3,-,TGTGCCAGCAGTTACTCGCTTGCGGGGGCAGCCTACGAGCAGTACTTC,CASSYSLAGAAYEQYF
-,TRBJ2-2,TRBV5-1,-,TGCGCCAGCAGTCCAGGGAACACCGGGGAGCTGTTTTTT,CASSPGNTGELFF
-,TRBJ1-1,TRBV6-2/TRBV6-3,-,TGTGCCAGCAGTTACCCGTCGGGTCGGGCGGGTATTAGCGGCACTGAAGCTTTCTTT,CASSYPSGRAGISGTEAFF
-,TRBJ1-1,TRBV5-5,TRBD1,TGTGCCAGCAGCTTGCGACAGGGCAGGGACACTGAAGCTTTCTTT,CASSLRQGRDTEAFF
-,TRBJ1-1,TRBV6-6,-,TGTGCCAGCAGGGCCAGGTACGAGGCTTTCTTT,CASRARYEAFF
-,TRBJ2-7,TRBV7-9,-,TGTGCCAGCAGCTTATATTACGAGCAGTACTTC,CASSLYYEQYF
-,TRBJ1-2,TRBV18,TRBD1,TGTGCCAGCTCACCACGGCAACAGGGGGCAGCCTATGGCTACACCTTC,CASSPRQQGAAYGYTF
-,TRBJ1-1,TRBV4-1,TRBD1,TGCGCCAGCAGCCAAGATTTGGGGGCAGGGGGCACTGAAGCTTTCTTT,CASSQDLGAGGTEAFF
few,TRBJ2-1,TRBV29-1,TRBD2,TGCAGCGGGGGACTAGCGGGGGTGGGGAATGAGCAGTTCTTC,CSGGLAGVGNEQFF
-,TRBJ1-5,TRBV3-1/TRBV3-2,-,TGTGCCAGCAGCCAAGTTTCTGGACAGAATCAGCCCCAGCATTTT,CASSQVSGQNQPQHF
-,TRBJ1-1,TRBV10-3,-,TGTGCCATCAGGGCTGTTACAGGGACGGACACTGAAGCTTTCTTT,CAIRAVTGTDTEAFF
few,TRBJ2-2,TRBV24-1,-,TGTGCCACCAGTGCCGCGGGGACCGGGGAGCTGTTTTTT,CATSAAGTGELFF
-,TRBJ1-2,TRBV11-2,-,TGTGCCAGCAGCGCAGGGGCGAACTATGGCTACACCTTC,CASSAGANYGYTF
few,TRBJ2-6,TRBV2,TRBD1,TGTGCCAGCAATGCGCGACAGGGATATTCCGGGGCCAACGTCCTGACTTTC,CASNARQGYSGANVLTF
once,TRBJ1-6,TRBV6-1,-,TGTGCCAGCAGTGAAGTCCGGGGAACCCTCCACTTT,CASSEVRGTLHF
few,TRBJ1-5,TRBV29-1,-,TGCAGCGTTGGGGGGGGCTCCAATCAGCCCCAGCATTTT,CSVGGGSNQPQHF
few,TRBJ1-1,TRBV6-5,TRBD1,TGTGCCAGCAGGGACAGGGGGCGAACGAACACTGAAGCTTTCTTT,CASRDRGRTNTEAFF